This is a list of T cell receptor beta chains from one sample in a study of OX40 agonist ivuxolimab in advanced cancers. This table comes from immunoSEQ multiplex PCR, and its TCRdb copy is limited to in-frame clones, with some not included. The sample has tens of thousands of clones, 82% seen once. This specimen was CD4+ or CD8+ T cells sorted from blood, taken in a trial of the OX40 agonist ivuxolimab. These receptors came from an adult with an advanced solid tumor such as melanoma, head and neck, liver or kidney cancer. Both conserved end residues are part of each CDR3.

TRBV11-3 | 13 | CASSLDHEGLAFF
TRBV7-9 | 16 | CASSGRTGGPDTEAFF
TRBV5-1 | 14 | CASSRGTVNTEAFF
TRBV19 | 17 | CASSPDPGQGTKETQYF
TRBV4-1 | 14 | CASSQDLNWDEQFF
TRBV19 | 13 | CASRPGTRGQQFF
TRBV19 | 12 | CATRRGDTEAFF
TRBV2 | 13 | CASSEMGTDTQYF
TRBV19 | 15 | CASSSQGSIATGQFF
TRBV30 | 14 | CAWSRGLGDEKLFF
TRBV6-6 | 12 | CASSRTNSPLHF
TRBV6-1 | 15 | CASTKMGDSTDTQYF
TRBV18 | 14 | CASSPQAGEHEQFF
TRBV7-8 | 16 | CASSLSRTVSGNTIYF
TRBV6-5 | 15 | CASSSIGLTAYEQYF
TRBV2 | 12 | CASSERLYEQYF